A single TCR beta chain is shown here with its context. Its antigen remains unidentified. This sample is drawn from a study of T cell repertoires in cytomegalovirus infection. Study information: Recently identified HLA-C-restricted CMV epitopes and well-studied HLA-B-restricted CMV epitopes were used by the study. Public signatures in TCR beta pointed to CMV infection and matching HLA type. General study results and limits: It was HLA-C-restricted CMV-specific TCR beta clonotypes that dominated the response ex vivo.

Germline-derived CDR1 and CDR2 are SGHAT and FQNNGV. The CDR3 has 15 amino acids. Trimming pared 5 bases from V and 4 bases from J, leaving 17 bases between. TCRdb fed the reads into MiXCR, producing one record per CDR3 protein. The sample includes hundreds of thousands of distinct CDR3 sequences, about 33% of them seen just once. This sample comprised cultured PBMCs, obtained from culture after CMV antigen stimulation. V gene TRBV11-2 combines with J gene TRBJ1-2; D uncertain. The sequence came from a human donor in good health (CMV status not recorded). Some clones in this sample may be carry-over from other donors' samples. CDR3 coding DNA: TGTGCCAGCAGCAACTATTTGGCAGCCGCCTATGGCTACACCTTC. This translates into CASSNYLAAAYGYTF.